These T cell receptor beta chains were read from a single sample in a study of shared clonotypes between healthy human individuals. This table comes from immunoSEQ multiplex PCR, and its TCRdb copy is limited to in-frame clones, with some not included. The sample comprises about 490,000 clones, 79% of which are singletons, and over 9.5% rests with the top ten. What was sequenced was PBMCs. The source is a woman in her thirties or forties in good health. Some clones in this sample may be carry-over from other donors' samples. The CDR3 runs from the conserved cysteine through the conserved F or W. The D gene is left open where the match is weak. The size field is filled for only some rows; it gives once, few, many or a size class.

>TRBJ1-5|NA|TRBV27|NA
CASSLSRVRQPQHF
TGTGCCAGCAGTTTGTCTAGGGTACGGCAGCCCCAGCATTTT
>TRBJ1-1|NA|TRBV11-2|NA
CASSFQGVGIEAFF
TGTGCCAGCAGCTTTCAGGGTGTGGGCATTGAAGCTTTCTTT
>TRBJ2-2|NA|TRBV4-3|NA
CASSQVRGARSGGELFF
TGCGCCAGCAGCCAAGTTCGTGGGGCCCGAAGTGGCGGGGAGCTGTTTTTT
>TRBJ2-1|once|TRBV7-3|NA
CASSLGPNNEQFF
TGTGCCAGCAGCTTAGGGCCCAACAATGAGCAGTTCTTC
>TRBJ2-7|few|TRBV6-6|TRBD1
CASRQQTGTGYEQYF
TGTGCCAGCAGACAACAAACCGGGACAGGCTACGAGCAGTACTTC
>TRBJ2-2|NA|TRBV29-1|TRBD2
CSSRLAGEGGELFF
TGCAGCTCGCGACTAGCGGGAGAGGGCGGGGAGCTGTTTTTT
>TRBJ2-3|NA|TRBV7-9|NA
CASSLALGAGGDTQYF
TGTGCCAGCAGCTTAGCTTTAGGGGCCGGAGGGGATACGCAGTATTTT
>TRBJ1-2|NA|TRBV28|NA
CASSLGTNYGYTF
TGTGCCAGCAGTTTGGGGACTAACTATGGCTACACCTTC
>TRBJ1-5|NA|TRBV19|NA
CASSIGGQQPQHF
TGTGCCAGTAGTATTGGCGGCCAGCAGCCCCAGCATTTT
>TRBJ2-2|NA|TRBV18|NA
CASSPQNTGELFF
TGTGCCAGCTCACCCCAGAACACCGGGGAGCTGTTTTTT
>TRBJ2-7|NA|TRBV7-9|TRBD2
CASSPPTSGSSYEQYF
TGTGCCAGCAGCCCCCCGACTAGCGGAAGCTCCTACGAGCAGTACTTC
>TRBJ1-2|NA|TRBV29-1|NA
CSVDPPGGYGYTF
TGCAGCGTTGACCCTCCGGGGGGGTATGGCTACACCTTC
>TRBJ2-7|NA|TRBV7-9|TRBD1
CASSPGTGSSYEQYF
TGTGCCAGCAGCCCCGGGACAGGCAGCTCCTACGAGCAGTACTTC
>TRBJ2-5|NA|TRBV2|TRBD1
CASSGTGDSQETQYF
TGTGCCAGCAGTGGGACAGGCGACTCCCAAGAGACCCAGTACTTC
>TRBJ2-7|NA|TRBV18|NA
CASSPGTTNYEQYF
TGTGCCAGCTCACCAGGGACAACTAACTACGAGCAGTACTTC
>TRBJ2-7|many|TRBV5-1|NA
CASSFSTPYEQYF
TGCGCCAGCAGCTTTTCCACGCCCTACGAGCAGTACTTC
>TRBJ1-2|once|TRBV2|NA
CASSEGRLRRGEGYTF
TGTGCCAGCAGTGAGGGCCGCCTTCGGAGAGGGGAGGGCTACACCTTC
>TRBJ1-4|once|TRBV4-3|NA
CASSLLWGTNEKLFF
TGCGCCAGCAGCCTCCTATGGGGTACTAATGAAAAACTGTTTTTT
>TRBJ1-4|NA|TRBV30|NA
CAWSVMPEKLFF
TGTGCCTGGAGTGTAATGCCAGAAAAACTGTTTTTT
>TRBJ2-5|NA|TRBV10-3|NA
CAISAGGGETQYF
TGTGCCATCAGTGCAGGGGGAGGGGAGACCCAGTACTTC
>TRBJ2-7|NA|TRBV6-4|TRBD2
CASRGGRGYEQYF
TGTGCCAGCAGAGGCGGGAGAGGCTACGAGCAGTACTTC
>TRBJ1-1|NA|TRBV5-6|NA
CASRVAGLNTEAFF
TGTGCCAGCAGAGTCGCGGGTCTGAACACTGAAGCTTTCTTT
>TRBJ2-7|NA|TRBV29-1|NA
CSVVARGDEQYF
TGCAGCGTTGTGGCCAGGGGAGACGAGCAGTACTTC
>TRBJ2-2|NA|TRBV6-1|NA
CASSPDRAVTGELFF
TGTGCCAGCAGTCCAGACAGAGCGGTCACCGGGGAGCTGTTTTTT
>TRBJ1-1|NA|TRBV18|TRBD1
CASSPWTGRNTEAFF
TGTGCCAGCTCACCATGGACAGGGAGGAACACTGAAGCTTTCTTT
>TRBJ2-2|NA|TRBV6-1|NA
CASKQGGTGELFF
TGTGCCAGCAAACAGGGCGGCACCGGGGAGCTGTTTTTT
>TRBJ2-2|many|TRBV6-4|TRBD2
CASSVAGGTGELFF
TGTGCCAGCAGTGTAGCGGGAGGGACCGGGGAGCTGTTTTTT
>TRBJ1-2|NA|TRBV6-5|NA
CASSYNRGEHGYTF
TGTGCCAGCAGTTACAATCGGGGGGAACATGGCTACACCTTC
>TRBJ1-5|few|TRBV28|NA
CASSMRGYQPQHF
TGTGCCAGCTCCATGCGGGGGTATCAGCCCCAGCATTTT
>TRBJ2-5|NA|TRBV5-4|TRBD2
CASSSSGGQKETQYF
TGTGCCAGCAGCTCTAGCGGTGGCCAGAAAGAGACCCAGTACTTC
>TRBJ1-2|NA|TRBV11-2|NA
CASRLRTDYGYTF
TGTGCCAGCAGACTTAGGACAGACTATGGCTACACCTTC
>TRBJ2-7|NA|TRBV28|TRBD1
CASSRVGQGREQYF
TGTGCCAGCAGCCGAGTCGGACAGGGGAGGGAGCAGTACTTC
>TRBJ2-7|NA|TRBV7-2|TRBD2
CASSPGLAGLDYEQYF
TGTGCCAGCAGCCCTGGACTAGCGGGCCTGGACTACGAGCAGTACTTC
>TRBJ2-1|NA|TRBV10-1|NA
CASSESGVKSSYNEQFF
TGCGCCAGCAGTGAGTCAGGGGTCAAAAGCTCCTACAATGAGCAGTTCTTC
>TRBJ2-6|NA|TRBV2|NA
CASSRESGANVLTF
TGTGCCAGCAGTCGAGAATCTGGGGCCAACGTCCTGACTTTC
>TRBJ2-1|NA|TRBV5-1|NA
CASSATLDLEQFF
TGCGCCAGCAGCGCTACACTCGATCTTGAGCAGTTCTTC
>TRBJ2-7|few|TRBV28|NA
CASSLRRLRSYEQYF
TGTGCCAGCAGTTTAAGGCGATTACGGTCCTACGAGCAGTACTTC
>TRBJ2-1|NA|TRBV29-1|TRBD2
CSTAGTSGNNEQFF
TGCAGCACCGCAGGGACTAGCGGAAACAATGAGCAGTTCTTC